The entry that follows covers one T cell receptor (beta chain) sequence. The study collected 1 to 8 samples per patient, pretreatment and on-treatment. CDR1 LNHDA and CDR2 SQIVND come from the germline V gene (reference sequence). Trimming cost V 4 bases and J 3 bases; bases outside gene matches: 4. The CDR3 loop spans 14 amino acids. Synthetically made TCR analog templates were put into each PCR as spikes. Assay: immunoSEQ multiplex PCR; the TCRdb copy retains only in-frame clones and omits some. This sample has more than 65,000 clones, with about 85% found just once. This entry comes from a study of PD-L1 blockade in urothelial cancer. As for the study in general: Most patients, about 85% of the 29, were males with bladder-origin cancer. The analyses of blood took place 3 weeks (second dose) and 6 weeks after treatment start.

This TCR came from a woman in her 70s with urothelial cancer. The sequencing here drew on PBMCs, taken around atezolizumab (anti-PD-L1) treatment. The chain has TRBV19 and TRBJ1-2, with 8 nucleotides matching TRBD1. The CDR3 bases are TGTGCCAGTAGTACCCAGGGGGCGGACTATGGCTACACCTTC. This encodes CASSTQGADYGYTF.